This T cell receptor beta chain was sequenced during a study of metastatic and nonmetastatic thyroid tumors. Turning to the study itself: For malignant and benign thyroid patients, tumor or nodule tissue and blood were the sources whose repertoires were compared.

Original handling: A distant-metastasis classifier for papillary thyroid cancer was built using CDR3 differences across clinicopathological groups. TCRdb redid the clone calls on the PCR reads using MiXCR. TCRdb's processing, not the study's, gives the V and J calls here. The data show about 39,000 clones, 15% to 20% seen once. V shed 5 bases and J shed 2 bases, with 10 bases lying between them. Germline CDR1 reads MNHEY; CDR2 reads SVGEGT. The CDR3 has 14 amino acids. Patients were all untreated before their thyroid surgery. This clone has a count of ten or more. Its antigen is currently unknown. The study, taken as a whole, reports: Malignant thyroid tumors reportedly had TCR beta diversity that was significantly higher than in benign nodules, in blood and tumor.

The source is a female donor with papillary thyroid cancer or a benign thyroid nodule (not recorded which). Some clones in this sample may be carry-over from other donors' samples. J is TRBJ1-5 and V is TRBV6-2 or TRBV6-3; D gene uncertain. The sequencing sample was made of blood. The CDR3 is CASSVEGGNQPQHF. The DNA for the CDR3 is TGTGCCAGCAGTGTGGAGGGCGGCAATCAGCCCCAGCATTTT.